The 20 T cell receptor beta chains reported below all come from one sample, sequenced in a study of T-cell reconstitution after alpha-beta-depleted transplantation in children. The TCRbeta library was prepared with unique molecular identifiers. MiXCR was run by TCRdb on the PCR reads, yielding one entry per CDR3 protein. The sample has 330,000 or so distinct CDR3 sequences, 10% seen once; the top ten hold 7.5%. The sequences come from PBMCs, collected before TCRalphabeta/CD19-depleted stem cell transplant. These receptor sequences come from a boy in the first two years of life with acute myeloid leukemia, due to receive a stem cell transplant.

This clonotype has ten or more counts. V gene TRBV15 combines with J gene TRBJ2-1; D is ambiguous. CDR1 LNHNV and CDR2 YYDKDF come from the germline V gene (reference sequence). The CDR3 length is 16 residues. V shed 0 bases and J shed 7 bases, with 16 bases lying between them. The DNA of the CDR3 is TGTGCCACCAGCAGAGATCTCGGCCGTCTGAGGAATGAGCAGTTCTTC. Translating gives CATSRDLGRLRNEQFF.

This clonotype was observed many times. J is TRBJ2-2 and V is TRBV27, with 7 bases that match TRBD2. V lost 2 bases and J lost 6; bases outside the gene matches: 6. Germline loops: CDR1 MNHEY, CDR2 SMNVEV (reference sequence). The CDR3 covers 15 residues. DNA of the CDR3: TGTGCCAGCAGTTTAGGCGGGAGAATCTCCGGGGAGCTGTTTTTT. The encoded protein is CASSLGGRISGELFF.

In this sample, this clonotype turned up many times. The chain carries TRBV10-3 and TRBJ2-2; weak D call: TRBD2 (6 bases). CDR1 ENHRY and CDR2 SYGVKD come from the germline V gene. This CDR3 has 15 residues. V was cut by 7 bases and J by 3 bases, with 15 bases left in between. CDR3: CAINPSGEDTGELFF. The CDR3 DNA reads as TGTGCCATCAACCCGAGTGGGGAGGACACCGGGGAGCTGTTTTTT.

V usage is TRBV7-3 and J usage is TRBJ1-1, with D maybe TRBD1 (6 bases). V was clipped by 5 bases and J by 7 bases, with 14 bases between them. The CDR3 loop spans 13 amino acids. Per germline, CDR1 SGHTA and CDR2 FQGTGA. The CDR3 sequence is CASSPRRGGEAFF. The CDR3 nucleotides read TGTGCCAGCAGCCCCAGAAGGGGGGGTGAAGCTTTCTTT.

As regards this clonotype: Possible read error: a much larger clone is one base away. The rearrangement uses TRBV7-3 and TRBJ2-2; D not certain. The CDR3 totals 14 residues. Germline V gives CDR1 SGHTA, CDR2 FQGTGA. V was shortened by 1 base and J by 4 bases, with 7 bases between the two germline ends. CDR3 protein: CASSLMDTTGELFF. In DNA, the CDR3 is TGTGCCAGCAGCTTAATGGATACCACCGGGGAGCTGTTTTTT.

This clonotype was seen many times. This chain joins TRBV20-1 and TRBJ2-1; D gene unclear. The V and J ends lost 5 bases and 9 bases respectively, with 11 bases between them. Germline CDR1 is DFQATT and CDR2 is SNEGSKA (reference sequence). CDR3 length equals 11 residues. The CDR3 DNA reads TGCAGTGCTGTGAGAGACCGTGAGCAGTTCTTC. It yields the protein CSAVRDREQFF.

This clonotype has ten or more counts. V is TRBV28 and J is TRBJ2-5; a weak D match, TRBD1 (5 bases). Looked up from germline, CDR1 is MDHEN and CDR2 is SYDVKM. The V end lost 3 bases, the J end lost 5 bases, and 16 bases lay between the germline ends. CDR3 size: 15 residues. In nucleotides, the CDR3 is TGTGCCAGCAGTTTGGGGCTAGGGTGGCGGGAGACCCAGTACTTC. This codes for CASSLGLGWRETQYF. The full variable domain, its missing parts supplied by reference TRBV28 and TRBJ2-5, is DVKVTQSSRYLVKRTGEKVFLECVQDMDHENMFWYRQDPGLGLRLIYFSYDVKMKEKGDIPEGYSVSREKKERFSLILESASTNQTSMYLCASSLGLGWRETQYFGPGTRLLVL.

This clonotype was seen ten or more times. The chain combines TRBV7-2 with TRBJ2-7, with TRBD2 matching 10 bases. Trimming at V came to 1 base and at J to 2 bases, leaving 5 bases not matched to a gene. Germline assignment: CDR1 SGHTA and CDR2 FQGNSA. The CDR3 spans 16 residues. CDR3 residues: CASSLGGTSAAYEQYF. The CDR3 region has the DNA TGTGCCAGCAGCTTAGGTGGGACTAGCGCCGCCTACGAGCAGTACTTC.

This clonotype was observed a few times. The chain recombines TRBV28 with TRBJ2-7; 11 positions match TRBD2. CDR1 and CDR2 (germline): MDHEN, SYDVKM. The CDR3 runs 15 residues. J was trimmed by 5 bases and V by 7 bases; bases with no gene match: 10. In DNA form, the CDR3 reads TGTGCCAGCAACCTAGCGGGGGGCCTCGGGGACGAGCAGTACTTC. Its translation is CASNLAGGLGDEQYF.

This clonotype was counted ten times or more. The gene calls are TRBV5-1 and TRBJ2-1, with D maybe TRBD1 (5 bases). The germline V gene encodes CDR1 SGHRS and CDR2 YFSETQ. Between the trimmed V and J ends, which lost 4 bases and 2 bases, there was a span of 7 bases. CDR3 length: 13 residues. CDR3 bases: TGCGCCAGCAGCCCCAGGGCCTACAATGAGCAGTTCTTC. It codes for CASSPRAYNEQFF.

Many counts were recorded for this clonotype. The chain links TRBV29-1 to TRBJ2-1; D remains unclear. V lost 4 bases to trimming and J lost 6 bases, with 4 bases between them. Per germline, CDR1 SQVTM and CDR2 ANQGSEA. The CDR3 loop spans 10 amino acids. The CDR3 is CSVVGNEQFF. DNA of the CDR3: TGCAGCGTTGTGGGCAATGAGCAGTTCTTC.

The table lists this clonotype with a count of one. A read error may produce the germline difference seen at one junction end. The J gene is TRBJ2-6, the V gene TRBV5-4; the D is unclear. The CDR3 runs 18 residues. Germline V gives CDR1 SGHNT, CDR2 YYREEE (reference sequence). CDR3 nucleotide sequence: TGTGCCATCAGCTCTGGGCAGCTGATATTCTCTGGGGCCAACGTCCTGACTTTC. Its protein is CAISSGQLIFSGANVLTF.

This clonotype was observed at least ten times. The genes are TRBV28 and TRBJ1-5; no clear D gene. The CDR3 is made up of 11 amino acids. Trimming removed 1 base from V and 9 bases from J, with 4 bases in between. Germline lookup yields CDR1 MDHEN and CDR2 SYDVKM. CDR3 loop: CASSLLGPQHF. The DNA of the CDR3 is TGTGCCAGCAGTTTATTGGGGCCCCAGCATTTT.

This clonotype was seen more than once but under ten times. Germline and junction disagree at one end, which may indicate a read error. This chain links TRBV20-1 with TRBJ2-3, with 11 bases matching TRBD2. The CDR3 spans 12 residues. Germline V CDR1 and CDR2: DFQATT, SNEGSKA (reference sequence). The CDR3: CIARGLAGTQYF. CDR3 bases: TGCATTGCTAGAGGACTAGCGGGTACGCAGTATTTT.

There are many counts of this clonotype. CDR3 in amino acids: CSARGASGSEISYEQYF. In nucleotides, the CDR3 is TGCAGCGCCCGGGGGGCTAGCGGGAGTGAAATATCCTACGAGCAGTACTTC. The rearrangement uses TRBV29-1 and TRBJ2-7; TRBD2 matches 10 bases. CDR1 and CDR2 (germline): SQVTM, ANQGSEA. With 7 bases clipped from V and 1 base from J, the junction kept 16 bases outside the gene matches. This CDR3 has 17 residues.

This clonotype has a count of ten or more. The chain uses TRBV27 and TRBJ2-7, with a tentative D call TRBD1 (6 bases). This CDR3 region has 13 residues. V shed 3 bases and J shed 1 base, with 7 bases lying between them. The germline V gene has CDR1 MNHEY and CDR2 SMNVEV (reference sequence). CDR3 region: CASSFTGSYEQYF. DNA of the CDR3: TGTGCCAGCAGTTTTACAGGGTCCTACGAGCAGTACTTC.

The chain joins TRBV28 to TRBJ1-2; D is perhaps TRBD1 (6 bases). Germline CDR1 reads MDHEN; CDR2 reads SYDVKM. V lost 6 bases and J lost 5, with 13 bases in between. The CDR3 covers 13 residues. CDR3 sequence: CASRQGIEYGYTF. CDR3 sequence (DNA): TGTGCCAGCAGGCAGGGGATCGAATATGGCTACACCTTC.

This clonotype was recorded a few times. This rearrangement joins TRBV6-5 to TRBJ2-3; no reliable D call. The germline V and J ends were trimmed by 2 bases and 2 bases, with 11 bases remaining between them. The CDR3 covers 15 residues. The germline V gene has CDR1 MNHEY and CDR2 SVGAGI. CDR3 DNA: TGTGCCAGCAGTTACAAGCTATCCACCACAGATACGCAGTATTTT. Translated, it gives CASSYKLSTTDTQYF.

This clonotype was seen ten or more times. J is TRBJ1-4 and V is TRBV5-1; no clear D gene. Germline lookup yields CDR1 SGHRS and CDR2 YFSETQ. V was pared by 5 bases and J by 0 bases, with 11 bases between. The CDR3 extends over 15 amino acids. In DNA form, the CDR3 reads TGCGCCAGCAGAATTAGGCCTGCAACTAATGAAAAACTGTTTTTT. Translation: CASRIRPATNEKLFF.

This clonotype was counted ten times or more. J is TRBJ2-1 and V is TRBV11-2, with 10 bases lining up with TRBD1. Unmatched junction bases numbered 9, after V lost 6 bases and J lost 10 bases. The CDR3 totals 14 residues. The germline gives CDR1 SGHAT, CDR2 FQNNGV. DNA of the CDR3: TGTGCCAGCAGTACCGGGACAGGGGTTTGGGAGCAGTTCTTC. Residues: CASSTGTGVWEQFF.